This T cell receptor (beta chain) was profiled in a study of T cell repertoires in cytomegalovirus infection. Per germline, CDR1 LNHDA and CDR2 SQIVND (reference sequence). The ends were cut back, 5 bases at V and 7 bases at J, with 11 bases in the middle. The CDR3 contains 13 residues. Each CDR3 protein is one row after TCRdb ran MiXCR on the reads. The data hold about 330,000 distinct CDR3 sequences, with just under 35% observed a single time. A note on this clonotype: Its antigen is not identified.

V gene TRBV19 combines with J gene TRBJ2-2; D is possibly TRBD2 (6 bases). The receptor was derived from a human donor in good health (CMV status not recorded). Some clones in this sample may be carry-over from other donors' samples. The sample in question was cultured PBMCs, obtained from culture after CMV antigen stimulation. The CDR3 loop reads CASSPGTGGELFF. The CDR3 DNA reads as TGTGCCAGTAGTCCAGGGACTGGCGGGGAGCTGTTTTTT.